These 3 T cell receptor beta chains originate from one sample sequenced in a study of shared clonotypes between healthy human individuals. CD45RO-negative CD8 cells positively selected for CCR7 made up the naive population, which excluded terminally differentiated effector memory CD45RA+ cells. Libraries were prepared by immunoSEQ multiplex PCR; TCRdb keeps only in-frame clonotypes and omits some of them. The repertoire has more than 2 million clones, approximately 94% of them found once; the top ten carry around 1.1%. Sequenced: naive CD8+ T cells sorted from blood. The receptor source for this set is a man aged 18 to 35 in good health.

The gene calls are TRBV7-6 and TRBJ2-2; D gene unclear. The V and J ends lost 4 bases and 4 bases respectively, with 13 bases between them. The germline CDR1 and CDR2 sequences are SGHVS and FNYEAQ. The CDR3 contains 15 residues. The DNA of the CDR3 is TGTGCCAGCAGCTCCCCGGGCCTTACCACCGGGGAGCTGTTTTTT. Protein: CASSSPGLTTGELFF.

This chain connects TRBV30 to TRBJ2-7; D is uncertain. The germline V and J ends were trimmed by 5 bases and 2 bases, with 16 bases remaining between them. CDR1 is GTSNPN, CDR2 SVGIG, per germline (reference sequence). The CDR3 length is 14 residues. CDR3 sequence (DNA): TGTGCCTGGGATATGACGGATGGGGCCTACGAGCAGTACTTC. Residues: CAWDMTDGAYEQYF.

The genes are TRBV13 and TRBJ2-5; D may correspond to TRBD1 or TRBD2 (5 bases each). Between the trimmed V and J ends, which lost 1 base and 9 bases, there was a span of 6 bases. The CDR3 has 11 amino acids. From germline, CDR1 is PRHDT and CDR2 FYEKMQ (reference sequence). Here the CDR3 DNA reads TGTGCCAGCAGCTTAGAGGGACCCCAGTACTTC. As protein: CASSLEGPQYF.